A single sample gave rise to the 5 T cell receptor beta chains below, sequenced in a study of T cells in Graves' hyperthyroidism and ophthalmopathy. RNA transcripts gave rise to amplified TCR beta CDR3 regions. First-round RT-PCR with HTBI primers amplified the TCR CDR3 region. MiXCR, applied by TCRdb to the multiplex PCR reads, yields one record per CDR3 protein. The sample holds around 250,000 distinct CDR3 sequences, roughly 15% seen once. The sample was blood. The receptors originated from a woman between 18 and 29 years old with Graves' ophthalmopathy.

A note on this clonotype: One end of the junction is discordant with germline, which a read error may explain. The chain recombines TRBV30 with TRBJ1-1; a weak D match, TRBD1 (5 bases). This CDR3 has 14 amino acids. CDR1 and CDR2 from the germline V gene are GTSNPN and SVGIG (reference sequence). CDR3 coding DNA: TGTGCCTGGAATAAGGGACGAGCGAACATTGAAGCTTTCTTT. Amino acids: CAWNKGRANIEAFF.

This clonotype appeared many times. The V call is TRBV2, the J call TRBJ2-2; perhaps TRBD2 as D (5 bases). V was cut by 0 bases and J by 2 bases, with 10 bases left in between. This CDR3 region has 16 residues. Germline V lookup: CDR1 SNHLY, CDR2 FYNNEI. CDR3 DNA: TGTGCCAGCAGTGAAGCCAGACGGACTAACACCGGGGAGCTGTTTTTT. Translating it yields CASSEARRTNTGELFF.

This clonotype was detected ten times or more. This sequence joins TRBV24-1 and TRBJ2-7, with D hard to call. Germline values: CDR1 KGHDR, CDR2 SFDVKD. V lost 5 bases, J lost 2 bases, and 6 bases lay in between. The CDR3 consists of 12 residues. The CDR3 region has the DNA TGTGCCACCAGTGGGCAGACCTACGAGCAGTACTTC. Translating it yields CATSGQTYEQYF.

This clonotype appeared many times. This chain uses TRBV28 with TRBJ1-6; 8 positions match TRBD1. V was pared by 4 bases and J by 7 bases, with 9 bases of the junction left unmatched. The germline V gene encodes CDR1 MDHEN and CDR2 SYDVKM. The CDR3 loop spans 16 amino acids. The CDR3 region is CASSSPGQGENSPLHF. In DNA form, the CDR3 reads TGTGCCAGCAGTTCCCCCGGACAGGGAGAGAATTCACCCCTCCACTTT.

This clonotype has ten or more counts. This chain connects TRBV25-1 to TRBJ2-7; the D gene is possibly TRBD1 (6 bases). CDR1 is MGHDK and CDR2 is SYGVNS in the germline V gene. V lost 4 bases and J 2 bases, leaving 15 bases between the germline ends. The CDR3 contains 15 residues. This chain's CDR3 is CASSAGQGLTYEQYF. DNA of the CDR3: TGTGCCAGCAGTGCTGGGCAGGGGCTGACCTACGAGCAGTACTTC.